Shown below are 2 T cell receptor beta chains from a single sample sequenced in a study of blood T cell repertoires in COVID-19. Profiling relied on immunoSEQ multiplex PCR, and the TCRdb table lists in-frame clones only, not all of them. The sample yields hundreds of thousands of clones, just under 90% seen once. Material: peripheral blood. These receptor sequences come from a man in his fifties or sixties who had recovered from COVID-19.

This clone was seen more than once but under ten times. The chain is built from TRBV19 and TRBJ1-3; D gene unclear. The V gene's germline CDR1 is LNHDA and CDR2 SQIVND (reference sequence). V was pared by 0 bases and J by 2 bases, with 14 bases between. This CDR3 is 17 amino acids long. The CDR3 reads CASSIDSGSRAGNTIYF. The CDR3 DNA is TGTGCCAGTAGTATAGATAGCGGTTCGAGGGCTGGAAACACCATATATTTT.

The chain links TRBV19 to TRBJ1-1; 7 nucleotides match TRBD1. The CDR3 is made up of 13 amino acids. V lost 9 bases and J lost 5; bases outside the gene matches: 9. Looked up from germline, CDR1 is LNHDA and CDR2 is SQIVND (reference sequence). The CDR3 spells CASQRQGRTEAFF. Written as DNA, the CDR3 is TGTGCCAGCCAGAGACAGGGACGAACTGAAGCTTTCTTT.